Reported below is one T cell receptor beta chain. The data stem from a study of beta chain features in type 1 diabetes. This CDR3 is 14 amino acids long. After removal of 5 bases from V and 7 bases from J, the junction contained 14 bases not matched to a gene. From germline, CDR1 is SQVTM and CDR2 ANQGSEA. Expressed TCRB transcripts were sequenced, since all the RNA that had been isolated was reverse transcribed. The repertoire was sequenced with immunoSEQ multiplex PCR; TCRdb's copy has only in-frame clones and lacks some. The repertoire has about 330,000 clones, 8% to 13% of them found once; the top ten carry under 0.02%.

The clonotype originates from a woman aged 30 to 39 in good health. Sequenced: naive CD4+ T cells from blood. V is TRBV29-1 and J is TRBJ2-7; 7 bases are shared with TRBD1. DNA of the CDR3: TGCAGCGTTCTCTCGGACAGGCCCACTAGGGAGCAGTACTTC. This sequence encodes CSVLSDRPTREQYF.